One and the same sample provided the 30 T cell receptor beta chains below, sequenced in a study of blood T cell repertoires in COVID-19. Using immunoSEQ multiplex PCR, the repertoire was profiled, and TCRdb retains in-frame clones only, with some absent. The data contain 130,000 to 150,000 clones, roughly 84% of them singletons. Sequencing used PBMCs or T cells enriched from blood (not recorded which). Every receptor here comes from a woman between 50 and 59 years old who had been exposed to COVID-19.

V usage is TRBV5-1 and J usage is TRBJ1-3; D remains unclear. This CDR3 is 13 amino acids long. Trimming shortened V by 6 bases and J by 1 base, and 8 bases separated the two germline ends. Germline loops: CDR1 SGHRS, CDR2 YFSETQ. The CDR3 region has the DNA TGCGCCAGCAAAGACATTTCTGGAAACACCATATATTTT. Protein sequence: CASKDISGNTIYF.

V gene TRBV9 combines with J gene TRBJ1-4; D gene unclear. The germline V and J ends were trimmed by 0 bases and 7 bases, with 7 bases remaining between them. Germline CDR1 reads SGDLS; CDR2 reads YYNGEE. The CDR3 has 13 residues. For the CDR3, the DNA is TGTGCCAGCAGCGTAGGCCCCAGTGAAAAACTGTTTTTT. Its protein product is CASSVGPSEKLFF.

As DNA, the CDR3 is TGTGCCAGCAGCTTAGGGTCAGGGTTTGGCAATCAGCCCCAGCATTTT. The encoded protein is CASSLGSGFGNQPQHF. The chain recombines TRBV7-8 with TRBJ1-5, with a tentative D call TRBD1 (5 bases). CDR1 is SGHVS and CDR2 is FQNEAQ in the germline V gene. V lost 1 base and J lost 2, with 12 bases in between. The CDR3 sequence is 16 residues long.

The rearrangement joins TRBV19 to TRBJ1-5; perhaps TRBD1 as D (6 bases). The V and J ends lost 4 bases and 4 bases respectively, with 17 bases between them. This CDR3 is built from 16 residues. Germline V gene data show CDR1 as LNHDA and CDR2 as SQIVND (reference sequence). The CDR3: CASSTRPQGRNQPQHF. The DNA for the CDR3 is TGTGCCAGTAGTACACGCCCGCAGGGGCGAAATCAGCCCCAGCATTTT.

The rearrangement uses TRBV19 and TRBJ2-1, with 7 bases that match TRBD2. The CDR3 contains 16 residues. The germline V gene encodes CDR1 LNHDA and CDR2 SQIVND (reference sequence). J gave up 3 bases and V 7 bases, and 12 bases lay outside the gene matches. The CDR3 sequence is CASTLGASGIYNEQFF. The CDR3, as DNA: TGTGCCAGTACTCTAGGGGCTAGCGGTATCTACAATGAGCAGTTCTTC.

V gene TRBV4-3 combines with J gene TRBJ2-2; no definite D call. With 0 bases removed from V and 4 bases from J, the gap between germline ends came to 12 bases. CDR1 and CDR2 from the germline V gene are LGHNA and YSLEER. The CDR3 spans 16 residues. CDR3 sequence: CASSQDPHSSTGELFF. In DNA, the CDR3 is TGCGCCAGCAGCCAAGATCCTCACTCTTCCACCGGGGAGCTGTTTTTT.

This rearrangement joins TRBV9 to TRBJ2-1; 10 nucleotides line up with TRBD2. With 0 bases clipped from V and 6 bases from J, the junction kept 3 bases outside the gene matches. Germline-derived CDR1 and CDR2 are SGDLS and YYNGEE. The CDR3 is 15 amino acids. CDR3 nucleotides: TGTGCCAGCAGCGTAGTAAGCGGGGGGGCCAATGAGCAGTTCTTC. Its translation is CASSVVSGGANEQFF.

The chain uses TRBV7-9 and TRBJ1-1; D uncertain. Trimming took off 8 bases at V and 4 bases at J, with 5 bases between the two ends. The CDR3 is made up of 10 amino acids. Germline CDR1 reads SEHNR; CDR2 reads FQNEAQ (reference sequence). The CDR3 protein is CASSGTEAFF. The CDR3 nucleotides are TGTGCCAGCTCCGGCACTGAAGCTTTCTTT.

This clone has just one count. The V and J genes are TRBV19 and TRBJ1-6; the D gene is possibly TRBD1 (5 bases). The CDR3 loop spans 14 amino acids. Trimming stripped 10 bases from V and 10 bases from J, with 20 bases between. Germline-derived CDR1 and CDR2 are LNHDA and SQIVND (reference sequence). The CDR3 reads CATREGRVQSPLHF. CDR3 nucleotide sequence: TGTGCCACAAGGGAGGGACGGGTCCAATCACCCCTCCACTTT.

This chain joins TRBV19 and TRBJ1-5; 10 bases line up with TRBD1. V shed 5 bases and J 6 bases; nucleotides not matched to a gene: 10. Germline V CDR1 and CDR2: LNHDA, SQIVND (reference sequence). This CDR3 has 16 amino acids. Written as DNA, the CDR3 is TGTGCCAGTAGTCCCCACCTGGGACAGGGGTCTCAGCCCCAGCATTTT. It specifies CASSPHLGQGSQPQHF.

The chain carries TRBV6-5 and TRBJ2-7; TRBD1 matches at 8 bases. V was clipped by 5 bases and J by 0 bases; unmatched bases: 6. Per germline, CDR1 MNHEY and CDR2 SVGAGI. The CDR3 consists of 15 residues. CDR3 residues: CASSNYRGTSYEQYF. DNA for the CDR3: TGTGCCAGCAGTAACTACAGGGGGACCTCCTACGAGCAGTACTTC.

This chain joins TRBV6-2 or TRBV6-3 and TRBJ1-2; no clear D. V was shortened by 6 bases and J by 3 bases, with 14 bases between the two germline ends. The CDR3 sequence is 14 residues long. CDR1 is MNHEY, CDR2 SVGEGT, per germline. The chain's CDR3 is CASSPRQVHYGYTF. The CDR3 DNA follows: TGTGCCAGCAGCCCCAGGCAGGTTCACTATGGCTACACCTTC.

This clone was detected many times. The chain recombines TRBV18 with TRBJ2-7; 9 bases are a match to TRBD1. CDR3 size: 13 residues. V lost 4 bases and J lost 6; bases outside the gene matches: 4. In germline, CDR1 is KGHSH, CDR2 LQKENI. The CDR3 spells CASSQGQGSEQYF. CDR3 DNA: TGTGCCAGCTCACAGGGACAGGGCAGCGAGCAGTACTTC.

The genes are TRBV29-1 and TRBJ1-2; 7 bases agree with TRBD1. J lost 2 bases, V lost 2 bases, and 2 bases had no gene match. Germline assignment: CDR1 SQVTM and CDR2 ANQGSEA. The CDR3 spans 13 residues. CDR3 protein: CSVEPGQNYGYTF. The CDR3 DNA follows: TGCAGCGTTGAACCGGGACAGAACTATGGCTACACCTTC.

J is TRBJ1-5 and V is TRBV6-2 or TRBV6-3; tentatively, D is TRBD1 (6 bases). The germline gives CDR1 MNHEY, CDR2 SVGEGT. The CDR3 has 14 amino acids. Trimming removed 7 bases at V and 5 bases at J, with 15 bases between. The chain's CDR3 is CASTPTGPDQPQHF. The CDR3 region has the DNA TGTGCCAGCACCCCTACAGGGCCGGATCAGCCCCAGCATTTT.

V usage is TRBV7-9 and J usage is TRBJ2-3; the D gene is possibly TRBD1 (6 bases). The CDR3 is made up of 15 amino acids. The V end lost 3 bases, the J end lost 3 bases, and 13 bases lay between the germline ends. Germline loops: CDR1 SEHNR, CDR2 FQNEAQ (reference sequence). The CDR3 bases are TGTGCCAGCAGCTTCAGGGGCCAAGCTACAGATACGCAGTATTTT. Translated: CASSFRGQATDTQYF.

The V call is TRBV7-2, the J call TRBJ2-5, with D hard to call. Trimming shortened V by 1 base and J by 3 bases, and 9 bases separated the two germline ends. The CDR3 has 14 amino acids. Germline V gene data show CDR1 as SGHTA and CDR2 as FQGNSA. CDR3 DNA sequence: TGTGCCAGCAGCTTAGGACTTTTGAAAGAGACCCAGTACTTC. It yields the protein CASSLGLLKETQYF.

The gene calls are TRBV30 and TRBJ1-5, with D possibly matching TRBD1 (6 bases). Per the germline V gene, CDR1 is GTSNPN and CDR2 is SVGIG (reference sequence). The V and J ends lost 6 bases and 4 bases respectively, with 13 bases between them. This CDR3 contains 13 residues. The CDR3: CACQGGANQPQHF. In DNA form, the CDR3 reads TGTGCCTGCCAAGGGGGGGCAAATCAGCCCCAGCATTTT.

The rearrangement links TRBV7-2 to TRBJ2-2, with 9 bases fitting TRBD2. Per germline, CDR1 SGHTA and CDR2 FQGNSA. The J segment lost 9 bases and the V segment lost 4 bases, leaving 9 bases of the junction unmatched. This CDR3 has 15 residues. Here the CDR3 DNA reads TGTGCCAGCAGCTCGGGGCTAGCGGGAACCCGGGAGCTGTTTTTT. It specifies CASSSGLAGTRELFF.

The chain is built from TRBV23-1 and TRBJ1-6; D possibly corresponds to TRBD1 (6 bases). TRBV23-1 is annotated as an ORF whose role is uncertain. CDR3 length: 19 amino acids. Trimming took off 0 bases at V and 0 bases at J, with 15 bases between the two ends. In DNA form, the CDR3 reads TGCGCCAGCAGTCAATCGAGACCGGGACACAGCTCCTATAATTCACCCCTCCACTTT. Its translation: CASSQSRPGHSSYNSPLHF.

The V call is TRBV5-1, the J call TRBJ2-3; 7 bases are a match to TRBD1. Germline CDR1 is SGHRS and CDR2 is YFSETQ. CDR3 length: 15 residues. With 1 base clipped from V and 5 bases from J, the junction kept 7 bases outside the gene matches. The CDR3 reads CASSLSAGGGDTQYF. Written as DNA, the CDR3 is TGCGCCAGCAGCTTGTCGGCAGGGGGTGGAGATACGCAGTATTTT.

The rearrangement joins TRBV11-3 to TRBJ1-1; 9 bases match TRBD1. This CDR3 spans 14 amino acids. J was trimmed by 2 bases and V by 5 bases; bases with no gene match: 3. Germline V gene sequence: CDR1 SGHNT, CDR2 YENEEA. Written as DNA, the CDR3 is TGTGCCAGCAGCCCGGGACAGGGCAACACTGAAGCTTTCTTT. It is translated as CASSPGQGNTEAFF. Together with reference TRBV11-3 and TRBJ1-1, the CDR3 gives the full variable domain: EAGVVQSPRYKIIEKKQPVAFWCNPISGHNTLYWYLQNLGQGPELLIRYENEEAVDDSQLPKDRFSAERLKGVDSTLKIQPAELGDSAVYLCASSPGQGNTEAFFGQGTRLTVV.

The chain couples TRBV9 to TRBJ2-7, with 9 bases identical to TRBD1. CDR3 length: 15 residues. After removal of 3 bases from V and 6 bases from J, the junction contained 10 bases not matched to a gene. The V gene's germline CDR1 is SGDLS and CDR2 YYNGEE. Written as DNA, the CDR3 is TGTGCCAGCAGCGAAGCCGGGACAGGGACCTCCGAGCAGTACTTC. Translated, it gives CASSEAGTGTSEQYF.

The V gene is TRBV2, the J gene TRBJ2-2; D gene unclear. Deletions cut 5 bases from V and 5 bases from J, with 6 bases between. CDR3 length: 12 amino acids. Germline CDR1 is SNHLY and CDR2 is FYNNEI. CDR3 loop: CASSRETGELFF. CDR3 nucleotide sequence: TGTGCCAGCAGTCGAGAGACCGGGGAGCTGTTTTTT.

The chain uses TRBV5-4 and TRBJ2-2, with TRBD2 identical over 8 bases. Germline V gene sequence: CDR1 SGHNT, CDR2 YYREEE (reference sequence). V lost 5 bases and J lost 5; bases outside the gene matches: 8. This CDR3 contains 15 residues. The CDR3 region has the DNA TGTGCCAGCAGTTACCCGGGACTAGAGACCGGGGAGCTGTTTTTT. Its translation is CASSYPGLETGELFF.

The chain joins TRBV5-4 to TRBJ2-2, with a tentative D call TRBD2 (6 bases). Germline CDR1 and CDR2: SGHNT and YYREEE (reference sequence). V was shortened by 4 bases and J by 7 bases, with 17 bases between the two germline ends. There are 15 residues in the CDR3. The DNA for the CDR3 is TGTGCCAGCAGCCCCCCGGAGGGCGGGGACGGGGAGCTGTTTTTT. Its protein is CASSPPEGGDGELFF. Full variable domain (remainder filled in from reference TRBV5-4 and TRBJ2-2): ETGVTQSPTHLIKTRGQQVTLRCSSQSGHNTVSWYQQALGQGPQFIFQYYREEENGRGNFPPRFSGLQFPNYSSELNVNALELDDSALYLCASSPPEGGDGELFFGEGSRLTVL.

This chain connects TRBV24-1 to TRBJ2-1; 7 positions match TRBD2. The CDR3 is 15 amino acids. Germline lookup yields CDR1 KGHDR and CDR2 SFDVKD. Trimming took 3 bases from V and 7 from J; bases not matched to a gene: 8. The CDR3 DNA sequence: TGTGCCACCAGTGATCGGCGGGAGAATGTTAATGAGCAGTTCTTC. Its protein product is CATSDRRENVNEQFF.

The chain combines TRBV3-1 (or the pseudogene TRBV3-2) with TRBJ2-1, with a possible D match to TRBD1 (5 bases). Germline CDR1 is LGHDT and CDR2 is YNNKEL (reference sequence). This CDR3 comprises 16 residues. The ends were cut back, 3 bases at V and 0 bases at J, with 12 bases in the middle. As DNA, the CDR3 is TGTGCCAGCAGCCAGGCTGGGGCTACCTCCTACAATGAGCAGTTCTTC. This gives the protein CASSQAGATSYNEQFF.

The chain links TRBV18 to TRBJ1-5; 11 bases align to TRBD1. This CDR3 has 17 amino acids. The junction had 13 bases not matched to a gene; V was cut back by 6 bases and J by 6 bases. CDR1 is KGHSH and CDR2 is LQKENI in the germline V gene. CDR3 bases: TGTGCCAGCTCGCCCGGTCGAGGACAGGGGGCCGGTCAGCCCCAGCATTTT. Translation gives CASSPGRGQGAGQPQHF. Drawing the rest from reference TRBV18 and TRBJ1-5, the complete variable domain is NAGVMQNPRHLVRRRGQEARLRCSPMKGHSHVYWYRQLPEEGLKFMVYLQKENIIDESGMPKERFSAEFPKEGPSILRIQQVVRGDSAAYFCASSPGRGQGAGQPQHFGDGTRLSIL.

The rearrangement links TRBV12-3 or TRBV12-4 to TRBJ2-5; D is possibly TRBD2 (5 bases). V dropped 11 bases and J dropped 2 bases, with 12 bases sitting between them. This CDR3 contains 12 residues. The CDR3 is CASTRGQETQYF. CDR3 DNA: TGTGCCTCTACTCGGGGACAAGAGACCCAGTACTTC.